The 18 T cell receptor beta chains below were found in one sample sequenced in a study of vaccination effects on CD4 cells after COVID-19. Their antigens remain unidentified. The authors isolated CD4+ T cells after 9 to 10 days of culture. Each participant was given two doses of one vaccine (BNT162b2 or mRNA-1273). Clones were sequenced by immunoSEQ multiplex PCR, and TCRdb holds only the in-frame ones, with some missing. The data show tens of thousands of clones, with around 73% seen just once and about 8.4% held by the top ten. The sequences come from CD4+ T cells from PBMCs cultured without peptide, collected after COVID-19 vaccination. All receptors come from a human donor who received a COVID-19 vaccine.

J is TRBJ1-6 and V is TRBV6-5; weak D call: TRBD1 (6 bases). In germline, CDR1 is MNHEY, CDR2 SVGAGI. Trimming took 7 bases from V and 7 from J, leaving 14 bases between them. The CDR3 has 14 amino acids. CDR3 loop: CASNLQGRNSPLHF. The CDR3 nucleotides are TGTGCCAGCAACCTACAGGGCAGGAATTCACCCCTCCACTTT.

This chain links TRBV18 with TRBJ2-7, with unresolved D. The V and J ends lost 3 bases and 8 bases respectively, with 8 bases between them. The length of the CDR3 is 11 residues. Germline lookup yields CDR1 KGHSH and CDR2 LQKENI. CDR3 bases: TGTGCCAGCTCACCTGACATTCAGCAGTACTTC. As protein: CASSPDIQQYF.

The chain is built from TRBV5-1 and TRBJ1-4; 9 bases are a match to TRBD1. This CDR3 contains 16 residues. Trimming took 4 bases from V and 4 from J; bases not matched to a gene: 8. Looked up from germline, CDR1 is SGHRS and CDR2 is YFSETQ. The CDR3 protein is CASSPLGTGNNEKLFF. In DNA, the CDR3 is TGCGCCAGCAGCCCGCTGGGGACAGGGAATAATGAAAAACTGTTTTTT.

The chain employs TRBV4-1 and TRBJ1-3, with 7 bases lining up with TRBD1. CDR3 length equals 16 residues. With 1 base clipped from V and 4 bases from J, the junction kept 7 bases outside the gene matches. CDR1 MGHRA and CDR2 YSYEKL come from the germline V gene. The CDR3 reads CASSQADRAKGNTIYF. In DNA form, the CDR3 reads TGCGCCAGCAGCCAAGCCGACAGGGCAAAAGGAAACACCATATATTTT.

CDR3 sequence: CASSYISGGAGNEQFF. In nucleotides, the CDR3 is TGTGCCAGCAGTTACATTAGCGGGGGGGCTGGTAATGAGCAGTTCTTC. This chain joins TRBV6-5 and TRBJ2-1; 11 bases line up with TRBD2. V lost 2 bases, J lost 7 bases, and 7 bases stayed unmatched. The CDR3 consists of 16 residues. The germline gives CDR1 MNHEY, CDR2 SVGAGI.

This chain links TRBV20-1 with TRBJ2-3; D is ambiguous. V gave up 3 bases and J gave up 4 bases, with 8 bases separating them. The CDR3 is 12 residues long. The V gene's germline CDR1 is DFQATT and CDR2 SNEGSKA (reference sequence). The CDR3 bases are TGCAGTGCTAGTCCTTCTCCAGATACGCAGTATTTT. It yields the protein CSASPSPDTQYF.

CDR3 bases: TGTGCCAGTAGGGACGGCGGGAGGTACGAGCAGTACTTC. This codes for CASRDGGRYEQYF. This chain joins TRBV19 and TRBJ2-7; 8 nucleotides align to TRBD2. There are 13 residues in the CDR3. Germline values: CDR1 LNHDA, CDR2 SQIVND (reference sequence). V trimming: 6 bases; J trimming: 4 bases; junction bases outside the gene matches: 5.

This clone has just a few counts. V gene TRBV11-2 combines with J gene TRBJ1-1; TRBD1 is a possible D gene (5 bases). The V and J ends lost 1 base and 1 base respectively, with 10 bases between them. Per germline, CDR1 SGHAT and CDR2 FQNNGV. The CDR3 has 15 amino acids. This CDR3 is CASSLVDQGNTEAFF. CDR3 nucleotide sequence: TGTGCCAGCAGCTTAGTTGACCAGGGGAACACTGAAGCTTTCTTT. Complete variable domain (other parts from reference TRBV11-2 and TRBJ1-1): EAGVAQSPRYKIIEKRQSVAFWCNPISGHATLYWYQQILGQGPKLLIQFQNNGVVDDSQLPKDRFSAERLKGVDSTLKIQPAKLEDSAVYLCASSLVDQGNTEAFFGQGTRLTVV.

V gene TRBV12-5 combines with J gene TRBJ1-3; D gene unclear. The CDR3 is made up of 18 amino acids. Germline V gene lookup returns CDR1 LGHNT and CDR2 FRNRAP. V lost 2 bases and J lost 4, with 21 bases in between. The CDR3 protein is CASGLLAPSGRFGNTIYF. The CDR3 bases are TGTGCTAGTGGTTTGCTGGCCCCTAGTGGAAGGTTCGGAAACACCATATATTTT.

This sequence joins TRBV7-9 and TRBJ2-5; tentatively, D is TRBD2 (5 bases). V shed 0 bases and J shed 7 bases, with 9 bases lying between them. This CDR3 comprises 13 residues. Germline CDR1 reads SEHNR; CDR2 reads FQNEAQ (reference sequence). The CDR3 DNA is TGTGCCAGCAGCTTAGCTAGCGTGGGGACCCAGTACTTC. The encoded protein is CASSLASVGTQYF.

This clone was counted a few times. This rearrangement joins TRBV10-2 to TRBJ2-7; 12 bases agree with TRBD1. V lost 5 bases to trimming and J lost 7 bases; unmatched junction nucleotides: 9. Germline assignment: CDR1 WSHSY and CDR2 SAAADI. The CDR3 has 15 residues. The DNA for the CDR3 is TGCGCCAGCAGTAAACCGGGACAGGGGGCGGAGGAGCAGTACTTC. It yields the protein CASSKPGQGAEEQYF.

This rearrangement joins TRBV27 to TRBJ2-7; TRBD1 matches 7 bases. V shed 7 bases and J 3 bases; nucleotides not matched to a gene: 9. This CDR3 contains 14 residues. Germline loops: CDR1 MNHEY, CDR2 SMNVEV (reference sequence). The CDR3 loop is CASMEGGFNYEQYF. In DNA form, the CDR3 reads TGTGCCAGCATGGAAGGGGGCTTTAACTACGAGCAGTACTTC.

This clone was picked up a small number of times. V is TRBV7-9 and J is TRBJ1-6; maybe TRBD1 (5 bases). The CDR3 runs 14 residues. CDR1 is SEHNR, CDR2 FQNEAQ, per germline (reference sequence). Trimming took 3 bases from V and 7 from J, leaving 10 bases between them. In nucleotides, the CDR3 is TGTGCCAGCAGCTTTGACAGCACAAATTCACCCCTCCACTTT. It yields the protein CASSFDSTNSPLHF.

J is TRBJ1-5 and V is TRBV7-9; D remains unclear. The CDR3 length is 14 residues. V lost 2 bases to trimming and J lost 6 bases, with 11 bases between them. CDR1 and CDR2 (germline): SEHNR, FQNEAQ (reference sequence). The CDR3 DNA is TGTGCCAGCAGCTTAAAGGGTGGCGGTCAGCCCCAGCATTTT. Translating gives CASSLKGGGQPQHF.

The sample holds a few counts of this clone. The J gene is TRBJ2-1, the V gene TRBV4-2; D possibly corresponds to TRBD1 (6 bases). CDR3 size: 15 residues. Trimming left V 3 bases short and J 4 bases short, with 13 bases between. Per the germline V gene, CDR1 is LGHNA and CDR2 is YNFKEQ. CDR3 DNA: TGTGCCAGCAGCCAGCCGGGACACTCATACAATGAGCAGTTCTTC. It is translated as CASSQPGHSYNEQFF.

The V gene is TRBV9, the J gene TRBJ1-1, with 7 positions matching TRBD1. CDR1 and CDR2 from the germline V gene are SGDLS and YYNGEE. The CDR3 extends over 15 amino acids. V shed 3 bases, J shed 0 bases, and the junction held 5 bases outside the gene matches. The CDR3 reads CASSAKQGLNTEAFF. As DNA, the CDR3 is TGTGCCAGCAGCGCCAAACAGGGGCTGAACACTGAAGCTTTCTTT.

CDR3 sequence reads: CASSGGTYTSGANVLTF. CDR3 sequence (DNA): TGTGCCAGTAGTGGGGGGACATACACCTCTGGGGCCAACGTCCTGACTTTC. The rearrangement uses TRBV19 and TRBJ2-6, with D perhaps TRBD1 or TRBD2 (6 bases each). CDR1 and CDR2 from the germline V gene are LNHDA and SQIVND (reference sequence). The ends were cut back, 5 bases at V and 0 bases at J, with 14 bases in the middle. The CDR3 consists of 17 residues.

This clone has just a few counts. This chain connects TRBV2 to TRBJ1-3; no definite D call. The CDR3 covers 15 residues. Trimming took off 2 bases at V and 0 bases at J, with 8 bases between the two ends. Per the germline V gene, CDR1 is SNHLY and CDR2 is FYNNEI. This chain's CDR3 is CASSETPSSGNTIYF. As DNA, the CDR3 is TGTGCCAGCAGTGAAACCCCAAGCTCTGGAAACACCATATATTTT.